One and the same sample provided the 15 T cell receptor beta chains below, sequenced in a study of blood T cells in healthy people across ages (dated by TCRdb to the mid-2010s). The library was produced with 5' RACE. These reads were obtained on an Illumina HiSeq 2500. A second roughly 6 to 12 cycle PCR used a sample-barcoded 5' primer and a J-beta primer mix. TCRdb reprocessing: public reads trimmed at Q25 with fastp, clones called with MiXCR, in-frame beta chains kept. Every CDR3 protein is listed once, alongside the most common genes and DNA of its rows. For this sample the table gives around 790,000 distinct CDR3 sequences, of which about 42% were detected only once. About 19% of the sample is held by the ten biggest clonotypes. What was sequenced was blood. The receptors here all came from a man between 60 and 75 years old in good health.

Notes on this clonotype: An end of the junction does not agree with germline; a read error may underlie this. This chain joins TRBV7-2 and TRBJ2-3; D unresolved. The CDR3 has 13 residues. Looked up from germline, CDR1 is SGHTA and CDR2 is FQGNSA. The CDR3 DNA reads TGTGTCAGCAGCTTAGTGACGTCAGATACGCAGTATTTT. Amino acid sequence: CVSSLVTSDTQYF. The full variable domain, completed using reference TRBV7-2 and TRBJ2-3, is GAGVSQSPSNKVTEKGKDVELRCDPISGHTALYWYRQSLGQGLEFLIYFQGNSAPDKSGLPSDRFSAERTGGSVSTLTIQRTQQEDSAVYLCVSSLVTSDTQYFGPGTRLTVL.

V is TRBV5-1 and J is TRBJ1-4, with 7 bases matching TRBD1. With V trimmed by 4 bases and J by 7 bases, 10 bases remained unmatched. Germline V gives CDR1 SGHRS, CDR2 YFSETQ. CDR3 length: 15 residues. CDR3 sequence (DNA): TGCGCCAGCAGCAACAGACAGGGATCGGGTGAAAAACTGTTTTTT. Its translation: CASSNRQGSGEKLFF.

This clonotype has only a few counts. The genes are TRBV14 and TRBJ2-6; D is undetermined. V lost 0 bases and J 0 bases, leaving 6 bases between the germline ends. The CDR3 loop spans 16 amino acids. Germline loops: CDR1 SGHDN, CDR2 FVKESK. CDR3 in amino acids: CASSQELNSGANVLTF. The CDR3 nucleotides are TGTGCCAGCAGCCAAGAGTTGAACTCTGGGGCCAACGTCCTGACTTTC. The full variable domain, its missing parts supplied by reference TRBV14 and TRBJ2-6, is EAGVTQFPSHSVIEKGQTVTLRCDPISGHDNLYWYRRVMGKEIKFLLHFVKESKQDESGMPNNRFLAERTGGTYSTLKVQPAELEDSGVYFCASSQELNSGANVLTFGAGSRLTVL.

Concerning this clonotype itself: A much larger clone differs from this one at a single base, so this may be a read error. V usage is TRBV20-1 and J usage is TRBJ2-1; weak D call: TRBD2 (6 bases). The ends were cut back, 6 bases at V and 6 bases at J, with 18 bases in the middle. The CDR3 loop spans 14 amino acids. Germline V gene sequence: CDR1 DFQATT, CDR2 SNEGSKA (reference sequence). CDR3 sequence (DNA): TGCAGTGCGCAACCCGGGACTCTACGCAATGAGCAGTTCTTC. Its protein product is CSAQPGTLRNEQFF.

This clonotype was counted a few times. CDR3 region: CASSPQGVRTEAFF. For the CDR3, the DNA is TGTGCCAGCAGTCCTCAGGGGGTAAGGACTGAAGCTTTCTTT. This chain joins TRBV12-3 or TRBV12-4 and TRBJ1-1, with TRBD1 matching over 7 bases. J lost 5 bases, V lost 5 bases, and 8 bases had no gene match. This CDR3 contains 14 residues.

The chain employs TRBV7-2 and TRBJ2-5; 11 nucleotides line up with TRBD2. V shed 0 bases and J 3 bases; nucleotides not matched to a gene: 6. The CDR3 sequence is 17 residues long. Germline V gene data show CDR1 as SGHTA and CDR2 as FQGNSA. CDR3 sequence reads: CASSLALTSGVEETQYF. The CDR3 nucleotides read TGTGCCAGCAGCTTAGCTCTGACTAGCGGGGTGGAAGAGACCCAGTACTTC.

This chain links TRBV6-2 or TRBV6-3 with TRBJ2-3; 7 nucleotides match TRBD1. The CDR3 spans 14 residues. The germline CDR1 and CDR2 sequences are MNHEY and SVGEGT. Germline trimming cut 5 bases from V and 6 bases from J; bases unmatched to any gene: 8. The DNA for the CDR3 is TGTGCCAGCAGTAAGGGACAGTATCTGGATACGCAGTATTTT. Residues: CASSKGQYLDTQYF.

This chain uses TRBV7-9 with TRBJ2-7; no definite D call. The ends were cut back, 11 bases at V and 1 base at J, with 9 bases in the middle. Germline assignment: CDR1 SEHNR and CDR2 FQNEAQ (reference sequence). CDR3 length: 11 amino acids. The CDR3 DNA is TGTGCCGCCGGACCATCCTACGAGCAGTACTTC. Translated: CAAGPSYEQYF.

There are a few counts of this clonotype. This chain connects TRBV7-2 to TRBJ2-1; 11 nucleotides line up with TRBD2. The CDR3 loop spans 14 amino acids. Trimming took 6 bases from V and 4 from J; bases not matched to a gene: 2. The germline gives CDR1 SGHTA, CDR2 FQGNSA. The CDR3 bases are TGTGCCAGCAGAACTAGCGGGGGATACAATGAGCAGTTCTTC. It codes for CASRTSGGYNEQFF.

The chain carries TRBV20-1 and TRBJ2-7; 12 positions match TRBD2. V trimming: 5 bases; J trimming: 7 bases; junction bases outside the gene matches: 9. This CDR3 comprises 14 residues. Looked up from germline, CDR1 is DFQATT and CDR2 is SNEGSKA (reference sequence). The CDR3 here is CSAPRTSGDNEQYF. In DNA form, the CDR3 reads TGCAGTGCTCCGAGGACTAGCGGGGACAATGAGCAGTACTTC.

This clonotype was counted a single time. The chain carries TRBV6-1 and TRBJ2-7; 10 bases align to TRBD2. Per germline, CDR1 MNHNS and CDR2 SASEGT. V lost 3 bases and J lost 7; bases outside the gene matches: 9. The CDR3 is made up of 15 amino acids. CDR3 loop: CASSDLASGGTEQYF. The CDR3 nucleotides read TGTGCCAGCAGTGACTTAGCTAGCGGGGGAACTGAGCAGTACTTC.

The V gene is TRBV6-5, the J gene TRBJ2-5, with 8 bases fitting TRBD1. The V gene's germline CDR1 is MNHEY and CDR2 SVGAGI. The CDR3 runs 15 residues. The trim removed 5 bases at V and 4 bases at J, leaving 9 bases unmatched. CDR3: CASSTGQGRVETQYF. The CDR3 DNA is TGTGCCAGCAGTACTGGACAGGGCCGGGTAGAGACCCAGTACTTC.

V and J are TRBV25-1 and TRBJ1-4; D gene unclear. Germline V lookup: CDR1 MGHDK, CDR2 SYGVNS. Trimming pared 7 bases from V and 8 bases from J, leaving 8 bases between. This CDR3 is 11 amino acids long. The CDR3 is CASKGWEKLFF. As DNA, the CDR3 is TGTGCCAGCAAAGGGTGGGAAAAACTGTTTTTT. The entire variable domain, with the rest obtained from reference TRBV25-1 and TRBJ1-4, is as follows: EADIYQTPRYLVIGTGKKITLECSQTMGHDKMYWYQQDPGMELHLIHYSYGVNSTEKGDLSSESTVSRIRTEHFPLTLESARPSHTSQYLCASKGWEKLFFGSGTQLSVL.

This clonotype was seen a few times. This chain joins TRBV9 and TRBJ2-3; 10 bases match TRBD2. From germline, CDR1 is SGDLS and CDR2 YYNGEE. The length of the CDR3 is 15 residues. J gave up 7 bases and V 2 bases, and 7 bases lay outside the gene matches. The chain's CDR3 is CASSVSGGVQYTQYF. CDR3 in DNA: TGTGCCAGCAGCGTGAGCGGGGGGGTTCAGTATACGCAGTATTTT.

The genes are TRBV7-2 and TRBJ2-7, with D perhaps TRBD2 (7 bases). V gave up 5 bases and J gave up 0 bases, with 17 bases separating them. Germline values: CDR1 SGHTA, CDR2 FQGNSA. This CDR3 comprises 16 residues. The CDR3 nucleotides read TGTGCCAGCAGCATAGGAGGGGGGGGAGGCTCCTACGAGCAGTACTTC. Protein product: CASSIGGGGGSYEQYF.